The 13 T cell receptor beta chains reported below all come from one sample, sequenced in a study of T cell repertoires in ileal Crohn's disease. Repertoires were generated with immunoSEQ multiplex PCR, while TCRdb's copy carries only in-frame clones and drops some. The table includes over 14,000 clones, roughly 80% detected once. Sequenced sample: ileal tissue. Receptor source: an adult with Crohn's disease.

The chain has TRBV25-1 and TRBJ2-2; maybe TRBD2 (6 bases). CDR1 is MGHDK, CDR2 SYGVNS, per germline. Trimming shortened V by 5 bases and J by 5 bases, and 12 bases separated the two germline ends. The CDR3 length is 14 residues. The CDR3 region has the DNA TGTGCCAGCAGTCGTGGGAGGTGGACCGGGGAGCTGTTTTTT. This gives the protein CASSRGRWTGELFF.

The V call is TRBV19, the J call TRBJ2-2, with TRBD1 as a possible D gene (6 bases). Trimming pared 4 bases from V and 6 bases from J, leaving 9 bases between. CDR1 is LNHDA and CDR2 is SQIVND in the germline V gene (reference sequence). The CDR3 runs to 13 residues. The CDR3 is CASSNRVSGELFF. The CDR3, as DNA: TGTGCCAGTAGTAACAGGGTATCCGGGGAGCTGTTTTTT. The variable domain in full, completed from reference TRBV19 and TRBJ2-2, reads DGGITQSPKYLFRKEGQNVTLSCEQNLNHDAMYWYRQDPGQGLRLIYYSQIVNDFQKGDIAEGYSVSREKKESFPLTVTSAQKNPTAFYLCASSNRVSGELFFGEGSRLTVL.

V usage is TRBV7-3 and J usage is TRBJ1-2; the match to TRBD1 covers 7 bases. The J segment lost 5 bases and the V segment lost 5 bases, leaving 5 bases of the junction unmatched. This CDR3 comprises 13 residues. Germline values: CDR1 SGHTA, CDR2 FQGTGA. The CDR3 here is CASSAGTAYGYTF. In DNA, the CDR3 is TGTGCCAGCAGCGCCGGGACAGCTTATGGCTACACCTTC.

The chain employs TRBV11-2 and TRBJ1-4; D is ambiguous. The CDR3 runs 13 residues. In germline, CDR1 is SGHAT, CDR2 FQNNGV. Between the trimmed V and J ends, which lost 5 bases and 8 bases, there was a span of 12 bases. The CDR3 loop is CASSPSTGEKLFF. DNA for the CDR3: TGTGCCAGCAGCCCGTCGACGGGGGAAAAACTGTTTTTT.

The gene calls are TRBV9 and TRBJ1-2; D not resolved. Trimming cost V 3 bases and J 8 bases, with 26 bases left between them. Germline V gene data show CDR1 as SGDLS and CDR2 as YYNGEE. The length of the CDR3 is 17 residues. This CDR3 reads CASSASDRPRVGQGYTF. The CDR3 DNA is TGTGCCAGCAGCGCAAGCGATCGACCCCGGGTCGGTCAGGGCTACACCTTC.

The chain couples TRBV11-2 to TRBJ1-1; 7 nucleotides align to TRBD1. Germline V gene data show CDR1 as SGHAT and CDR2 as FQNNGV. This CDR3 is 14 amino acids long. Trimming took 5 bases from V and 4 from J; bases not matched to a gene: 7. This chain's CDR3 is CASSPATGITEAFF. Written as DNA, the CDR3 is TGTGCCAGCAGCCCAGCGACAGGGATCACTGAAGCTTTCTTT.

The chain joins TRBV19 to TRBJ2-7; perhaps TRBD2 as D (5 bases). Germline assignment: CDR1 LNHDA and CDR2 SQIVND (reference sequence). The CDR3 contains 14 residues. Trimming took off 1 base at V and 4 bases at J, with 11 bases between the two ends. The chain's CDR3 is CASSIALADYEQYF. CDR3 in DNA: TGTGCCAGTAGTATAGCCCTAGCCGATTACGAGCAGTACTTC.

This clone was observed a handful of times. The V gene is TRBV29-1, the J gene TRBJ1-2, with 10 bases that match TRBD1. J was trimmed by 0 bases and V by 3 bases; bases with no gene match: 4. Per germline, CDR1 SQVTM and CDR2 ANQGSEA. This CDR3 contains 15 residues. CDR3 amino acids: CSVDRDRGANYGYTF. Here the CDR3 DNA reads TGCAGCGTTGACAGGGACAGGGGAGCTAACTATGGCTACACCTTC.

The CDR3 DNA is TGTGCCAGCAGTTTAGGACAGGGGCTAGGCGAGCAGTACTTC. This encodes CASSLGQGLGEQYF. The J gene is TRBJ2-7, the V gene TRBV27, with 9 bases lining up with TRBD1. Germline V gene data show CDR1 as MNHEY and CDR2 as SMNVEV (reference sequence). J lost 6 bases, V lost 2 bases, and 5 bases had no gene match. The CDR3 is 14 amino acids.

The V call is TRBV5-6, the J call TRBJ2-3; TRBD2 matches 15 bases. V lost 2 bases, J lost 5 bases, and 9 bases stayed unmatched. This CDR3 has 18 amino acids. Germline CDR1 and CDR2: SGHDT and YYEEEE. This CDR3 is CASSFPGLAGGQGDTQYF. The CDR3 region has the DNA TGTGCCAGCAGCTTTCCGGGACTAGCGGGAGGACAGGGAGATACGCAGTATTTT.

The rearrangement links TRBV19 to TRBJ1-4; D unresolved. Germline V gives CDR1 LNHDA, CDR2 SQIVND (reference sequence). Between the trimmed V and J ends, which lost 7 bases and 6 bases, there was a span of 12 bases. The CDR3 has 13 amino acids. The CDR3 protein is CASNPSRYEKLFF. The CDR3 DNA is TGTGCCAGTAACCCATCCAGATATGAAAAACTGTTTTTT. The whole variable domain, filled in from reference TRBV19 and TRBJ1-4, reads DGGITQSPKYLFRKEGQNVTLSCEQNLNHDAMYWYRQDPGQGLRLIYYSQIVNDFQKGDIAEGYSVSREKKESFPLTVTSAQKNPTAFYLCASNPSRYEKLFFGSGTQLSVL.

The gene calls are TRBV6-1 and TRBJ2-2; 7 positions agree with TRBD2. In germline, CDR1 is MNHNS, CDR2 SASEGT. Trimming removed 1 base from V and 0 bases from J; junction bases left unmatched: 5. This CDR3 has 17 residues. The CDR3, as DNA: TGTGCCAGCAGTGAAGTCCCGGGGGGAACGAACACCGGGGAGCTGTTTTTT. It translates to CASSEVPGGTNTGELFF.

This chain connects TRBV29-1 to TRBJ1-1; no reliable D call. Trimming shortened V by 8 bases and J by 0 bases, and 7 bases separated the two germline ends. Germline CDR1 and CDR2: SQVTM and ANQGSEA. The CDR3 extends over 11 amino acids. The CDR3 region has the DNA TGCAGCTTGACTGTGAACACTGAAGCTTTCTTT. Translating gives CSLTVNTEAFF.